These T cell receptor beta chains were read from a single sample in a study of TIL therapy for anti-PD-1-resistant metastatic lung cancer. The data were produced by immunoSEQ multiplex PCR, yet TCRdb's version contains in-frame clones alone and is incomplete. Of about 20,000 clones in the sample, just over 70% were seen once. The starting material was blood, obtained at baseline. The source of these receptors is a person between 25 and 79 years old with non-small cell lung cancer. Each CDR3 is given with its conserved first and last residue. Each record gives: V gene, D gene, clone size, J gene, CDR3 protein, CDR3 DNA. D genes are given only for firm matches. Where a row states a size, it is once, few, many or the class of an expanded clone; other rows omit it.

TRBV18	TRBD1	.	TRBJ2-7	CASSCPGTGPECYEQYF	TGTGCCAGCTCCTGTCCCGGGACAGGTCCCGAATGCTACGAGCAGTACTTC
TRBV5-1	.	.	TRBJ2-1	CASSRTTASSYNEQFF	TGCGCCAGCAGTCGCACGACTGCTAGCTCCTACAATGAGCAGTTCTTC
TRBV7-2	.	.	TRBJ2-2	CASSSGGIRAGELFF	TGTGCCAGCAGCTCCGGCGGAATAAGGGCCGGGGAGCTGTTTTTT
TRBV5-4	TRBD1	.	TRBJ1-1	CASSTGTGYEAFF	TGTGCCAGCAGCACCGGGACAGGCTATGAAGCTTTCTTT
TRBV7-7	.	.	TRBJ2-3	CASSSGPPSFSPSTDTQYF	TGTGCCAGCAGCTCAGGACCGCCGTCCTTCTCTCCTAGCACAGATACGCAGTATTTT
TRBV4-2	TRBD2	.	TRBJ2-3	CASRIGLADDTQYF	TGTGCCAGCAGGATAGGACTAGCGGATGATACGCAGTATTTT
TRBV30	.	.	TRBJ1-5	CAGAQGSNQPQHF	TGTGCCGGGGCACAGGGAAGCAATCAGCCCCAGCATTTT
TRBV7-2	TRBD1	.	TRBJ1-2	CASSLRDRLGYTF	TGTGCCAGCAGCCTCCGGGACAGGCTTGGCTACACCTTC
TRBV29-1	.	few	TRBJ2-1	CSVEEQRKDGEQFF	TGCAGCGTTGAAGAGCAGCGAAAAGACGGTGAGCAGTTCTTC
TRBV29-1	.	few	TRBJ2-6	CSVEDRGAGGGFGGANVLTF	TGCAGCGTTGAAGATCGCGGGGCAGGGGGTGGTTTTGGAGGGGCCAACGTCCTGACTTTC
TRBV4-3	.	.	TRBJ1-2	CASSLNPSAGDGYTF	TGCGCCAGCAGCCTAAATCCCTCGGCAGGGGATGGCTACACCTTC
TRBV5-6	TRBD1	once	TRBJ1-1	CASSLLDRVGTEAFF	TGTGCCAGCAGCTTGTTGGACAGGGTAGGGACTGAAGCTTTCTTT
TRBV5-1	.	.	TRBJ1-5	CASSMDSSNQPQHF	TGCGCCAGCAGCATGGACAGTAGCAATCAGCCCCAGCATTTT
TRBV11-3	TRBD2	.	TRBJ2-7	CASSDGRDYEQYF	TGTGCCAGCAGCGACGGGAGGGACTACGAGCAGTACTTC
TRBV4-1	.	.	TRBJ2-2	CASSQTGNTGELFF	TGCGCCAGCAGCCAGACAGGGAACACCGGGGAGCTGTTTTTT
TRBV4-3	.	.	TRBJ1-1	CASSQDYGRTTPEAFF	TGCGCCAGCAGCCAAGATTATGGGAGGACGACTCCTGAAGCTTTCTTT